This T cell receptor beta chain emerged from a study of T cell responses to AZD1222 COVID-19 vaccine. The J segment lost 4 bases and the V segment lost 2 bases, leaving 7 bases of the junction unmatched. The CDR3 loop spans 15 amino acids. Germline V lookup: CDR1 MNHNY, CDR2 SVGAGI (reference sequence). Generated by immunoSEQ multiplex PCR, the TCRdb table keeps only in-frame clones and is missing some. The table lists tens of thousands of clones, 90% of them singletons. This clone was recorded once. Its antigen remains unknown. Study observations and caveats: Repertoires in all cases were sampled only once the peak T cell response had passed. An increase in Spike-specific TCR breadth and depth was observed after two AZD1222 doses. Only five or six AZD1222 recipients were seropositive at baseline.

The input for sequencing was peripheral blood, taken on day 0 of AZD1222 vaccination. The source of this sequence is an adult in good health. This chain joins TRBV6-6 and TRBJ1-2; 7 nucleotides line up with TRBD1. CDR3: CASSYGGDSSYGYTF. The DNA for the CDR3 is TGTGCCAGCAGTTACGGGGGGGACAGCAGCTATGGCTACACCTTC.